The clone carrying this T cell receptor (beta chain) was recorded a few times. What it binds is unknown. The data stem from a study of CD8+CD57+ T cells in acquired aplastic anemia. Study-level background: Each DNA sample taken from sorted CD4+ and CD8+ cells came to 3.2 ug on average.

The template for TCR beta VDJ and CDR3 sequence profiling was genomic DNA. MiXCR, run by TCRdb on the reads, gives a single entry per CDR3 protein. The sample shows about 160,000 distinct CDR3 sequences, more than 45% of them seen only once. An expansion of CD8+CD57+ cells by flow cytometry had been shown in patients chosen for sequencing. Prior therapy had not been administered to any patient at the time of blood sampling. Study observations and caveats: Sharing between patients and controls was observed for about 27 CD8+ CDR3 sequences.

The CDR3 is 16 amino acids. Germline CDR1 reads LGHNA; CDR2 reads YNFKEQ. V lost 1 base, J lost 1 base, and 2 bases stayed unmatched. The source material was sorted CD4+, CD8+, or CD8+CD57+ T cells (not recorded which) from PBMCs. The chain employs TRBV4-2 and TRBJ2-1, with 9 bases matching TRBD2. The clonotype was recovered from a human donor with aplastic anemia. CDR3 coding DNA: TGTGCCAGCAGCCAAGGACTAGCGGAATCCTACAATGAGCAGTTCTTC. Amino acid sequence: CASSQGLAESYNEQFF.